This TCR beta chain was captured by sequencing in a study of post-analysis software for immune sequencing data. Study outcomes and limitations: Those samples that were prepared in the same batch co-clustered strongly by F measure. About 5 TRBV segments occurring more often in patients than controls included TRBV5-6, TRBV5-1 and TRBV20-1. Significantly decreased normalized Chao1 diversity was recorded for multiple sclerosis patients relative to controls.

This clonotype was counted a few times. Antigen: not known. Germline-derived CDR1 and CDR2 are MNHNS and SASEGT. V dropped 2 bases and J dropped 4 bases, with 9 bases sitting between them. The CDR3 spans 14 residues. The TCR beta cDNA libraries carried unique molecular identifiers. MiXCR, run by TCRdb on the PCR reads, gives a single entry per CDR3 protein. Here the sample spans roughly 540,000 distinct CDR3 sequences, around 36% being singletons. Sequencing was carried out using blood. This TCR came from a girl under 18 with multiple sclerosis. The V and J genes are TRBV6-1 and TRBJ2-1; D may be TRBD1 (6 bases). The CDR3 DNA reads as TGTGCCAGCAGTGAATCAGGGGTATACAATGAGCAGTTCTTC. It yields the protein CASSESGVYNEQFF.